Listed here are 20 T cell receptor beta chains from one sample, sequenced in a study of blood T cell repertoires in COVID-19. Measured with immunoSEQ multiplex PCR; TCRdb has only the in-frame clones, and not every one. The sample includes approximately 60,000 clones, 86% of them seen just once. Sequencing was done on a sample of peripheral blood. The receptors originated from a man aged 45 to 65 with active COVID-19.

This chain joins TRBV6-5 and TRBJ1-2, with 7 bases that match TRBD1. The V gene end was trimmed by 6 bases and the J gene end by 8 bases; junction bases not matched to a gene: 9. Per germline, CDR1 MNHEY and CDR2 SVGAGI. The CDR3 loop spans 13 amino acids. Here the CDR3 DNA reads TGTGCCAGCAGGGACGCGCAGGGGGAAGGCTACACCTTC. Translated: CASRDAQGEGYTF.

The gene calls are TRBV5-1 and TRBJ2-1; tentatively, D is TRBD1 (6 bases). CDR1 is SGHRS and CDR2 is YFSETQ in the germline V gene. CDR3 length: 13 residues. V lost 6 bases and J 5 bases, leaving 12 bases between the germline ends. CDR3 residues: CASKVGDNNEQFF. DNA of the CDR3: TGCGCCAGCAAGGTCGGGGACAACAATGAGCAGTTCTTC.

This rearrangement joins TRBV10-3 to TRBJ2-7, with D tentatively TRBD2 (6 bases). CDR1 ENHRY and CDR2 SYGVKD come from the germline V gene. The CDR3 runs to 14 residues. V lost 6 bases, J lost 5 bases, and 17 bases lay in between. DNA for the CDR3: TGTGCCATCAGCCCCCGAGTGGGAGGAGACGAGCAGTACTTC. Amino acid sequence: CAISPRVGGDEQYF.

CDR3 sequence (DNA): TGTGCCAGCAGCCCCCGAGGGGCAGGGGGCGGGTATGGCTACACCTTC. It encodes CASSPRGAGGGYGYTF. The gene calls are TRBV5-6 and TRBJ1-2; 8 nucleotides line up with TRBD1. The CDR3 runs to 16 residues. From germline, CDR1 is SGHDT and CDR2 YYEEEE. Trimming cost V 4 bases and J 5 bases; bases outside gene matches: 13.

The chain links TRBV27 to TRBJ1-2; the match to TRBD1 covers 7 bases. Trimming removed 8 bases from V and 4 bases from J; junction bases left unmatched: 4. The CDR3 has 12 amino acids. The germline V gene has CDR1 MNHEY and CDR2 SMNVEV (reference sequence). The CDR3 sequence is CASGTDLYGYTF. The CDR3 DNA reads as TGTGCCAGCGGGACAGACCTCTATGGCTACACCTTC.

CDR3 residues: CASSPTPDGGANYGYTF. CDR3 nucleotide sequence: TGTGCCAGTAGTCCAACCCCAGACGGAGGAGCTAACTATGGCTACACCTTC. This chain joins TRBV19 and TRBJ1-2; no reliable D call. The V and J ends lost 5 bases and 0 bases respectively, with 19 bases between them. The CDR3 covers 17 residues. In germline, CDR1 is LNHDA, CDR2 SQIVND (reference sequence).

The gene calls are TRBV5-1 and TRBJ2-3, with D possibly matching TRBD2 (5 bases). CDR1 and CDR2 from the germline V gene are SGHRS and YFSETQ. V lost 3 bases and J 0 bases, leaving 14 bases between the germline ends. CDR3 size: 16 residues. CDR3 bases: TGCGCCAGCAGCTGGAGCCAGCGGACTAGCACAGATACGCAGTATTTT. Translation: CASSWSQRTSTDTQYF. The variable domain in full, completed from reference TRBV5-1 and TRBJ2-3, reads KAGVTQTPRYLIKTRGQQVTLSCSPISGHRSVSWYQQTPGQGLQFLFEYFSETQRNKGNFPGRFSGRQFSNSRSEMNVSTLELGDSALYLCASSWSQRTSTDTQYFGPGTRLTVL.

This chain links TRBV11-2 with TRBJ2-7; tentative D call: TRBD1 (6 bases). Trimming removed 3 bases at V and 6 bases at J, with 15 bases between. Germline lookup yields CDR1 SGHAT and CDR2 FQNNGV. The CDR3 is made up of 14 amino acids. The CDR3: CASSFRDTPTEQYF. DNA for the CDR3: TGTGCCAGCAGCTTCCGGGACACCCCCACCGAGCAGTACTTC.

The chain combines TRBV19 with TRBJ1-2; a possible D gene is TRBD1 (6 bases). The germline gives CDR1 LNHDA, CDR2 SQIVND (reference sequence). The CDR3 is 13 residues long. V gave up 5 bases and J gave up 5 bases, with 12 bases separating them. CDR3 sequence: CASSGRGGYGYTF. Here the CDR3 DNA reads TGTGCCAGTAGTGGCAGGGGAGGGTATGGCTACACCTTC. The entire variable domain, with the rest obtained from reference TRBV19 and TRBJ1-2, is as follows: DGGITQSPKYLFRKEGQNVTLSCEQNLNHDAMYWYRQDPGQGLRLIYYSQIVNDFQKGDIAEGYSVSREKKESFPLTVTSAQKNPTAFYLCASSGRGGYGYTFGSGTRLTVV.

Comments on this clone: The same CDR3 is also encoded by other DNA sequences in this sample. This rearrangement joins TRBV28 to TRBJ2-6; D is undetermined. Trimming left V 5 bases short and J 1 base short, with 6 bases between. Germline CDR1 and CDR2: MDHEN and SYDVKM. This CDR3 is built from 14 residues. In nucleotides, the CDR3 is TGTGCCAGCAGTCTATCTTCTGGGGCCAACGTCCTGACTTTC. Translated, it gives CASSLSSGANVLTF.

This chain connects TRBV5-1 to TRBJ1-1, with 7 nucleotides matching TRBD1. The V gene's germline CDR1 is SGHRS and CDR2 YFSETQ. The CDR3 loop spans 15 amino acids. Trimming took 4 bases from V and 0 from J; bases not matched to a gene: 6. This CDR3 is CASSPLTGMNTEAFF. In nucleotides, the CDR3 is TGCGCCAGCAGCCCCCTGACAGGGATGAACACTGAAGCTTTCTTT.

This chain links TRBV11-3 with TRBJ2-2; 11 bases are shared with TRBD2. The CDR3 spans 16 residues. Trimming took 1 base from V and 5 from J; bases not matched to a gene: 3. Germline-derived CDR1 and CDR2 are SGHNT and YENEEA. The CDR3 sequence: CASSLGLAGLTGELFF. The CDR3, as DNA: TGTGCCAGCAGCTTAGGACTAGCGGGGTTGACCGGGGAGCTGTTTTTT.

This clone was seen a single time. The V gene is TRBV7-3, the J gene TRBJ2-3, with 10 bases identical to TRBD2. Germline-derived CDR1 and CDR2 are SGHTA and FQGTGA. This CDR3 is built from 15 residues. Unmatched junction bases numbered 3, after V lost 2 bases and J lost 4 bases. CDR3 loop: CASSLLAGGADTQYF. The CDR3, as DNA: TGTGCCAGCAGCTTATTAGCGGGGGGTGCAGATACGCAGTATTTT.

This sequence joins TRBV27 and TRBJ1-2, with TRBD1 as a possible D gene (6 bases). The CDR3 consists of 13 residues. Germline V lookup: CDR1 MNHEY, CDR2 SMNVEV (reference sequence). Trimming cost V 6 bases and J 8 bases, with 16 bases left between them. CDR3 DNA sequence: TGTGCCAGCAGGGGGAACAGGGTCGGGGGCTACACCTTC. Translated: CASRGNRVGGYTF.

This clone was seen a handful of times. The rearrangement uses TRBV7-9 and TRBJ1-6; D gene ambiguous. Germline V lookup: CDR1 SEHNR, CDR2 FQNEAQ (reference sequence). V was trimmed by 2 bases and J by 4 bases, leaving 9 bases between them. This CDR3 is built from 15 residues. The DNA of the CDR3 is TGTGCCAGCAGCTTAAATGCACTTTATAATTCACCCCTCCACTTT. This sequence encodes CASSLNALYNSPLHF.

The chain links TRBV4-1 to TRBJ1-1; the D is unclear. Between the trimmed V and J ends, which lost 1 base and 4 bases, there was a span of 22 bases. This CDR3 region has 18 residues. The germline gives CDR1 MGHRA, CDR2 YSYEKL. The CDR3 loop reads CASSQAAIIQRRGTEAFF. CDR3 bases: TGCGCCAGCAGCCAAGCCGCTATTATTCAGCGGAGAGGCACTGAAGCTTTCTTT.

J is TRBJ2-5 and V is TRBV10-2, with D possibly being TRBD1 (5 bases). Deletions cut 5 bases from V and 4 bases from J, with 11 bases between. The CDR3 consists of 13 residues. Germline V gives CDR1 WSHSY, CDR2 SAAADI. For the CDR3, the DNA is TGCGCCAGCAGTCACTCAAGGGGAGAGACCCAGTACTTC. Encoded protein: CASSHSRGETQYF.

The chain employs TRBV11-3 and TRBJ2-1, with 7 bases matching TRBD2. Trimming took 0 bases from V and 8 from J; bases not matched to a gene: 10. CDR1 is SGHNT, CDR2 YENEEA, per germline. This CDR3 is 16 amino acids long. The CDR3 reads CASSLDNGRPGDEQFF. CDR3 bases: TGTGCCAGCAGCTTAGACAACGGGAGGCCCGGGGATGAGCAGTTCTTC.

The CDR3: CASSETQGNTEAFF. CDR3 nucleotide sequence: TGTGCCAGCAGTGAAACACAGGGGAACACTGAAGCTTTCTTT. The genes are TRBV6-1 and TRBJ1-1; a weak D match, TRBD1 (6 bases). Germline values: CDR1 MNHNS, CDR2 SASEGT. Trimming pared 2 bases from V and 1 base from J, leaving 8 bases between. The CDR3 is made up of 14 amino acids.

The CDR3 here is CASRRGLAYSYEQYF. Here the CDR3 DNA reads TGTGCCAGCAGACGCGGACTAGCGTACTCCTACGAGCAGTACTTC. This chain uses TRBV7-2 with TRBJ2-7; 9 nucleotides match TRBD2. V was pared by 6 bases and J by 0 bases, with 6 bases of the junction left unmatched. CDR3 length: 15 residues. Germline V CDR1 and CDR2: SGHTA, FQGNSA.